The clone carrying this T cell receptor beta chain was counted only a few times. The antigen remains unidentified. The data belong to a study of T cell responses to AZD1222 COVID-19 vaccine. Study conclusions and caveats: After the peak T cell response, and only then, were repertoires sampled.

The CDR3 length is 15 residues. V was cut by 0 bases and J by 8 bases, with 19 bases left in between. Germline V gives CDR1 GTSNPN, CDR2 SVGIG (reference sequence). Sequencing was performed with immunoSEQ multiplex PCR; in TCRdb, only in-frame clones are kept and a portion is missing. In the table there are fewer than 110,000 clones, about 90% of which are singletons. This clonotype was sampled from an adult in good health. J is TRBJ1-2 and V is TRBV30; D is undetermined. The material was peripheral blood, obtained on day 0 of AZD1222 vaccination. For the CDR3, the DNA is TGTGCCTGGAGTGTACAAGGAGCGGGCGGGAGAGGCTACACCTTC. Amino acids: CAWSVQGAGGRGYTF.